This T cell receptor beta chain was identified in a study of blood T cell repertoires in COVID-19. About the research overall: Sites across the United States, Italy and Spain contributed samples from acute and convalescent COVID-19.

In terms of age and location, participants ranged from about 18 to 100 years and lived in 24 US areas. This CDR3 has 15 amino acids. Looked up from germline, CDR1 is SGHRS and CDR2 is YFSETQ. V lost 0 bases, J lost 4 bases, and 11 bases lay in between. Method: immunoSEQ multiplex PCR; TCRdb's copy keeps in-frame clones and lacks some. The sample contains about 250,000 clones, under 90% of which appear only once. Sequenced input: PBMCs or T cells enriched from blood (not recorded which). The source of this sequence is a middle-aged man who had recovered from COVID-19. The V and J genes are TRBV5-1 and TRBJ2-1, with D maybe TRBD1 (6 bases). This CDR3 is CASSLGGQGYNEQFF. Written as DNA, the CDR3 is TGCGCCAGCAGCTTGGGAGGGCAGGGGTACAATGAGCAGTTCTTC.